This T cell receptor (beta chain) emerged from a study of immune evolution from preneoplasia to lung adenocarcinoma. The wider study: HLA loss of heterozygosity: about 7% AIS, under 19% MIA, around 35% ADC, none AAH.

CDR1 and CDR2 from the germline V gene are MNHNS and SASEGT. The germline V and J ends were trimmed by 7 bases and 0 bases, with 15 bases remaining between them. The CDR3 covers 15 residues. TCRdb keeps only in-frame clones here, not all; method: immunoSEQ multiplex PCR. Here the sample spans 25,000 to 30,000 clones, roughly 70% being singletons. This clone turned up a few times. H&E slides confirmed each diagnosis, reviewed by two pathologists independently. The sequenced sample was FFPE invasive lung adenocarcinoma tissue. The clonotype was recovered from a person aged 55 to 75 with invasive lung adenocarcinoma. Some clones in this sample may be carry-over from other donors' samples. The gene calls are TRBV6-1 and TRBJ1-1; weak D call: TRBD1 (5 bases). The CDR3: CASNRDSRMNTEAFF. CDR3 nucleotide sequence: TGTGCCAGCAACCGGGACTCCAGAATGAACACTGAAGCTTTCTTT.